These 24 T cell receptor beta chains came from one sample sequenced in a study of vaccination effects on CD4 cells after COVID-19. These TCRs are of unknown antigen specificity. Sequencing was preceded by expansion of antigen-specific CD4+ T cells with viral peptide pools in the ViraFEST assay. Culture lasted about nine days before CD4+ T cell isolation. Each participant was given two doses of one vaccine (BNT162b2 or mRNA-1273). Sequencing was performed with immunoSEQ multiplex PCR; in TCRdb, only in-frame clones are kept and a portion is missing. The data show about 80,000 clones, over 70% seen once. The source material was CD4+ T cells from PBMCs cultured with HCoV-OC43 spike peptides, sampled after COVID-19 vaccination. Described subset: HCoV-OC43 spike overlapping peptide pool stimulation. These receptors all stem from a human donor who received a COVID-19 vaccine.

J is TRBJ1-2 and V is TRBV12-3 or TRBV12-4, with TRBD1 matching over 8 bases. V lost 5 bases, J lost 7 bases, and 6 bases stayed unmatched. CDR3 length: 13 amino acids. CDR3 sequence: CASSRDRGFGYTF. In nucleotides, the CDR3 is TGTGCCAGCAGTCGCGACAGGGGATTTGGCTACACCTTC.

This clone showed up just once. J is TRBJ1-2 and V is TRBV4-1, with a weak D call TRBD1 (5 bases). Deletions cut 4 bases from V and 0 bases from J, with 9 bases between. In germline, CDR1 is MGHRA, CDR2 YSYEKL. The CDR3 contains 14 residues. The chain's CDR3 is CASSRDGSNYGYTF. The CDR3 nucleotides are TGCGCCAGCAGCCGGGACGGTTCTAACTATGGCTACACCTTC.

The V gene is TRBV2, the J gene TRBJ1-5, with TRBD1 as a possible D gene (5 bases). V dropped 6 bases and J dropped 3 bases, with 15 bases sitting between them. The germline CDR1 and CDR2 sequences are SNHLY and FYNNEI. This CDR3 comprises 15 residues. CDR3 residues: CASRGIKGNNQPQHF. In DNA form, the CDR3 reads TGTGCCAGCAGAGGGATCAAGGGGAACAATCAGCCCCAGCATTTT.

The CDR3 reads CASSLWTGSYEQYV. The CDR3 DNA is TGTGCCAGCAGTCTCTGGACCGGGTCCTACGAGCAGTACGTC. The chain carries TRBV6-6 and TRBJ2-7; D remains ambiguous. Trimming left V 5 bases short and J 1 base short, with 12 bases between. Germline assignment: CDR1 MNHNY and CDR2 SVGAGI (reference sequence). The CDR3 runs 14 residues.

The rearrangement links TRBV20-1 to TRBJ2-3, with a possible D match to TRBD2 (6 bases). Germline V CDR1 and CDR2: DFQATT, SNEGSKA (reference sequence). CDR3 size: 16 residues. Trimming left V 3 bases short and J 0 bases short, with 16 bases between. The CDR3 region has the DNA TGCAGTGCTAGTTTGCAAGGGCGGGGAAGCACAGATACGCAGTATTTT. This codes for CSASLQGRGSTDTQYF.

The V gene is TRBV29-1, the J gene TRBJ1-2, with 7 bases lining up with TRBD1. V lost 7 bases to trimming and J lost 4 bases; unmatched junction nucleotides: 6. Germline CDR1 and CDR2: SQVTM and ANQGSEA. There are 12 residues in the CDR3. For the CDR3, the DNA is TGCAGCGCATTGACAGGGAGCTATGGCTACACCTTC. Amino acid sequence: CSALTGSYGYTF.

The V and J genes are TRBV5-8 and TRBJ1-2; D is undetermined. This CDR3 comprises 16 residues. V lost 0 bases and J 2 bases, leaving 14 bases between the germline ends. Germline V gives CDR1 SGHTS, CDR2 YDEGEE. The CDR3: CASSLGSGRSNYGYTF. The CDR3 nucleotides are TGTGCCAGCAGCTTGGGTTCTGGCAGATCCAACTATGGCTACACCTTC.

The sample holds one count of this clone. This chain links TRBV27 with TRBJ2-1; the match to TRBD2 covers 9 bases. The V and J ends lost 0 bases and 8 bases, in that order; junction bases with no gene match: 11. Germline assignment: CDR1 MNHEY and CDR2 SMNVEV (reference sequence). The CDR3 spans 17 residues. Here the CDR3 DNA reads TGTGCCAGCAGTTTATCTGGCGGGGGGGCCTTTCGTTATGAGCAGTTCTTC. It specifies CASSLSGGGAFRYEQFF.

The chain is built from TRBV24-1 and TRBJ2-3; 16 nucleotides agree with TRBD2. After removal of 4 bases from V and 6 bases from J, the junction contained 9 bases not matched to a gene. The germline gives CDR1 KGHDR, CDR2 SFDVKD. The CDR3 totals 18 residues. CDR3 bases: TGTGCCACCAGTGACCCGGGACTAGCGGGGGGGCTGGGGGATACGCAGTATTTT. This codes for CATSDPGLAGGLGDTQYF.

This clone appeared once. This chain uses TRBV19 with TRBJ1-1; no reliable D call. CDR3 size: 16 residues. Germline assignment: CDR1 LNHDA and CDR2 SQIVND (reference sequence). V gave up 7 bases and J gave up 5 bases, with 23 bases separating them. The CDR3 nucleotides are TGTGCCAGTACCTATGGAATTGGCCTTCAGAGGACTGAAGCTTTCTTT. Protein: CASTYGIGLQRTEAFF. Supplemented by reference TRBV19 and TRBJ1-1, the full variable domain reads DGGITQSPKYLFRKEGQNVTLSCEQNLNHDAMYWYRQDPGQGLRLIYYSQIVNDFQKGDIAEGYSVSREKKESFPLTVTSAQKNPTAFYLCASTYGIGLQRTEAFFGQGTRLTVV.

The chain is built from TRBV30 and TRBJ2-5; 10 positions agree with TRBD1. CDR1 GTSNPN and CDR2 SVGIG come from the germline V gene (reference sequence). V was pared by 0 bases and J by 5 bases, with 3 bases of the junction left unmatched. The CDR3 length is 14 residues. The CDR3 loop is CAWSVPGQGETQYF. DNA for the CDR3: TGTGCCTGGAGTGTACCGGGACAGGGGGAGACCCAGTACTTC. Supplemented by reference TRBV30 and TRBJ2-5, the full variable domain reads SQTIHQWPATLVQPVGSPLSLECTVEGTSNPNLYWYRQAAGRGLQLLFYSVGIGQISSEVPQNLSASRPQDRQFILSSKKLLLSDSGFYLCAWSVPGQGETQYFGPGTRLLVL.

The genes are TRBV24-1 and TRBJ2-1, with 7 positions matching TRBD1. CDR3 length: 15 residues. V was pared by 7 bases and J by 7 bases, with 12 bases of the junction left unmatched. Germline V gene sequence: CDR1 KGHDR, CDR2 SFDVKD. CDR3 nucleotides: TGTGCCACCAGCCCCAGCCGGACAGGTCGGAATGAGCAGTTCTTC. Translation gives CATSPSRTGRNEQFF.

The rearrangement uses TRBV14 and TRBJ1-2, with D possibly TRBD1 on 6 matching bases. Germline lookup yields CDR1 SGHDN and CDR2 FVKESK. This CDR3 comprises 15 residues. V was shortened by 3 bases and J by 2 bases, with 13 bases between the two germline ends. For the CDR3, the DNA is TGTGCCAGCAGCCACGACAGGCTTGACAACTATGGCTACACCTTC. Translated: CASSHDRLDNYGYTF.

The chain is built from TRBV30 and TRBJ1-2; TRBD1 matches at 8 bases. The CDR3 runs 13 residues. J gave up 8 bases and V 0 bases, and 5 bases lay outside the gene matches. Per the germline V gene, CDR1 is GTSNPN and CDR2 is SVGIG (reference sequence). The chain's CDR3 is CAWSVGQGNGYTF. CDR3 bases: TGTGCCTGGAGTGTAGGACAGGGAAACGGCTACACCTTC.

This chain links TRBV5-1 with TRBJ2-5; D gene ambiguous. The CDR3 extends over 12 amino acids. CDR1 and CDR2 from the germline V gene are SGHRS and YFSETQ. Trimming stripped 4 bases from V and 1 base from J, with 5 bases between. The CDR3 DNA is TGCGCCAGCAGCCAGCCCCAAGAGACCCAGTACTTC. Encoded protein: CASSQPQETQYF.

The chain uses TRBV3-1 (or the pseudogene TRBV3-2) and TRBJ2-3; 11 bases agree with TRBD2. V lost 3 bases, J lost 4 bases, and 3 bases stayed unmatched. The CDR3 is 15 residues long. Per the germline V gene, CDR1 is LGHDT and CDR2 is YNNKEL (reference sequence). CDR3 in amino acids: CASSHSGGAADTQYF. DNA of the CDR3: TGTGCCAGCAGCCATAGCGGGGGGGCTGCAGATACGCAGTATTTT.

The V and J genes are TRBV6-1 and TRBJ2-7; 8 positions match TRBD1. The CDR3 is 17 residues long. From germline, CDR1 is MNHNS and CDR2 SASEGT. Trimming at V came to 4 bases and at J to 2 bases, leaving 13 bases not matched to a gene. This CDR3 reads CASSAHWTTGDPYEQYV. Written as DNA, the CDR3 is TGTGCCAGCAGTGCCCATTGGACGACAGGGGACCCCTACGAGCAGTACGTC.

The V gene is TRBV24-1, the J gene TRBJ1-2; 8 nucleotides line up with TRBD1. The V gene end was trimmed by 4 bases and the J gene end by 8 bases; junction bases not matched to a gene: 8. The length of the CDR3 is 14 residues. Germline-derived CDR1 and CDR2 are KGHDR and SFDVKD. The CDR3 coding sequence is TGTGCCACCAGTGAAGATGGACAGGGTCGGGGCTACACCTTC. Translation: CATSEDGQGRGYTF.

The CDR3 spells CASSSRYSGANVLTF. The CDR3 nucleotides read TGTGCCAGCAGTTCGAGGTACTCTGGGGCCAACGTCCTGACTTTC. The chain links TRBV2 to TRBJ2-6; D is unclear. Per germline, CDR1 SNHLY and CDR2 FYNNEI. This CDR3 has 15 residues. Trimming pared 5 bases from V and 0 bases from J, leaving 8 bases between.

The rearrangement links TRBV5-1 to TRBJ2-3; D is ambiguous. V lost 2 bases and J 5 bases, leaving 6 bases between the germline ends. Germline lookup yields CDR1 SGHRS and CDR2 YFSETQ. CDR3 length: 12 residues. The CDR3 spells CASSFPGDTQYF. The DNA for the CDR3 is TGCGCCAGCAGCTTCCCAGGAGATACGCAGTATTTT.

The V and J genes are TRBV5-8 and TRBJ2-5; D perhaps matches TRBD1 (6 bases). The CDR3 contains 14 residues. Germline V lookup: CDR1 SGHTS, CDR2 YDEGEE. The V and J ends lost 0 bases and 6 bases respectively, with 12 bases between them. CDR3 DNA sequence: TGTGCCAGCAGCTTGGAACAGGGTCGGAAGACCCAGTACTTC. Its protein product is CASSLEQGRKTQYF.

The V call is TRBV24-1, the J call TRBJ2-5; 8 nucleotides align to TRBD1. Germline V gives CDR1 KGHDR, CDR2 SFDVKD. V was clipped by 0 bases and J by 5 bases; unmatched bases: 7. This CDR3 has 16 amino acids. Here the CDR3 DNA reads TGTGCCACCAGTGATTTGGCAGGGGGCTTCGGCGAGACCCAGTACTTC. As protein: CATSDLAGGFGETQYF.

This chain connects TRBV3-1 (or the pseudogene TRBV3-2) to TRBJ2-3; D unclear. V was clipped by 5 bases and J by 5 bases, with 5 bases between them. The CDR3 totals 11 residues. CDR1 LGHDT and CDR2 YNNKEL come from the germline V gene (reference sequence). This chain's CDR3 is CASSYLDTQYF. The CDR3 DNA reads TGTGCCAGCAGCTACTTAGATACGCAGTATTTT.

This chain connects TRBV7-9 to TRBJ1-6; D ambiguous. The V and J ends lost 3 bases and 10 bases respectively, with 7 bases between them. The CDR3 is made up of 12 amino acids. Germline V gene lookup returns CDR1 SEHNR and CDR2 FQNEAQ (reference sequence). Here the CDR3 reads CASSFTDSPLHF. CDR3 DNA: TGTGCCAGCAGCTTCACCGACTCACCCCTCCACTTT.